The rows below give T cell receptor beta chains drawn from one sample of a study of blood T cell repertoires in COVID-19. Method: immunoSEQ multiplex PCR; TCRdb's copy keeps in-frame clones and lacks some. This table holds about 300,000 clones, about nine tenths found once. The sequencing input was peripheral blood. The receptor source for this set is a woman aged 25 to 39 who had recovered from COVID-19. CDR3s include the opening cysteine and the closing phenylalanine or tryptophan. A D gene is named only where the DNA matches it firmly. The size of a clone is reported for some rows only, either as once, few or many, or as a class for expanded clones.

cdr3_aa cdr3_nt clone_size j_call v_call d_call
CASSVHMDGYTF TGTGCCAGCAGTGTTCACATGGATGGCTACACCTTC - TRBJ1-2 TRBV12-3/TRBV12-4 -
CASSTGQNNEQFF TGTGCCAGCAGCACCGGACAGAACAATGAGCAGTTCTTC - TRBJ2-1 TRBV5-4 -
CASSEGLGNTIYF TGTGCCAGCAGCGAGGGACTCGGAAACACCATATATTTT - TRBJ1-3 TRBV7-9 -
CASSLDSDRGYSPLHF TGTGCCAGCAGCTTGGACTCGGACAGAGGATATTCACCCCTCCACTTT - TRBJ1-6 TRBV5-5 -
CASSEHNSGNTIYF TGTGCCAGCAGTGAACACAACTCTGGAAACACCATATATTTT - TRBJ1-3 TRBV6-1 -
CASSLGTGWNGYTF TGTGCCAGCAGCTTGGGGACAGGATGGAACGGCTACACCTTC once TRBJ1-2 TRBV5-4 TRBD1
CASIKSGGSYNEQFF TGTGCCAGCATTAAGAGCGGGGGGTCCTACAATGAGCAGTTCTTC - TRBJ2-1 TRBV2 TRBD2
CASSQDAGGRDTIYF TGCGCCAGCAGCCAAGACGCAGGGGGCCGGGACACCATATATTTT - TRBJ1-3 TRBV4-1 TRBD1
CASSILFRDTGELFF TGTGCCAGTAGTATTCTTTTTCGGGACACCGGGGAGCTGTTTTTT - TRBJ2-2 TRBV19 -
CAWSRTSGLYNEQFF TGTGCCTGGAGTCGGACTAGCGGGTTATACAATGAGCAGTTCTTC - TRBJ2-1 TRBV30 TRBD2
CASSRGGAKNTEAFF TGTGCCAGCAGTAGGGGGGGGGCTAAGAACACTGAAGCTTTCTTT - TRBJ1-1 TRBV28 -
CASSLSPRGRGRDEQFF TGTGCCAGCAGTTTATCGCCTAGAGGAAGGGGGAGAGATGAGCAGTTCTTC - TRBJ2-1 TRBV27 -
CASSPTRTGGYEQYF TGTGCCAGCAGCCCCACCCGGACAGGGGGCTACGAGCAGTACTTC - TRBJ2-7 TRBV6-5 TRBD1
CASSQNDRGSGAFF TGTGCCAGCAGCCAAAACGACAGGGGGAGTGGTGCTTTCTTT - TRBJ1-1 TRBV11-2 TRBD1
CASSLRREETQYF TGTGCCAGCAGTTTACGCAGGGAAGAGACCCAGTACTTC once TRBJ2-5 TRBV27 -
CASSGDSRLYGYTF TGTGCCAGCAGTGGGGACAGCCGACTATATGGCTACACCTTC - TRBJ1-2 TRBV2 TRBD1
CASKPETSFADTQYF TGTGCCAGCAAGCCGGAGACTAGCTTCGCAGATACGCAGTATTTT - TRBJ2-3 TRBV27 TRBD2
CATSDSLRVETGELFF TGTGCCACCAGTGATTCTCTCAGGGTCGAGACCGGGGAGCTGTTTTTT - TRBJ2-2 TRBV24-1 -
CASRTGQGSGNTIYF TGTGCCAGCAGAACCGGACAGGGGTCTGGAAACACCATATATTTT - TRBJ1-3 TRBV7-9 TRBD1
CASSLVRVRGDGNTIYF TGTGCCAGCAGCTTGGTACGTGTCAGGGGGGACGGAAACACCATATATTTT once TRBJ1-3 TRBV5-4 TRBD1
CASSLPDRANSPLHF TGTGCCAGCAGTTTACCCGACAGGGCGAATTCACCCCTCCACTTT - TRBJ1-6 TRBV28 TRBD1
CASSQGLAFQPYEQYF TGTGCCAGCAGCCAAGGTCTAGCTTTTCAACCCTACGAGCAGTACTTC - TRBJ2-7 TRBV3-1/TRBV3-2 -